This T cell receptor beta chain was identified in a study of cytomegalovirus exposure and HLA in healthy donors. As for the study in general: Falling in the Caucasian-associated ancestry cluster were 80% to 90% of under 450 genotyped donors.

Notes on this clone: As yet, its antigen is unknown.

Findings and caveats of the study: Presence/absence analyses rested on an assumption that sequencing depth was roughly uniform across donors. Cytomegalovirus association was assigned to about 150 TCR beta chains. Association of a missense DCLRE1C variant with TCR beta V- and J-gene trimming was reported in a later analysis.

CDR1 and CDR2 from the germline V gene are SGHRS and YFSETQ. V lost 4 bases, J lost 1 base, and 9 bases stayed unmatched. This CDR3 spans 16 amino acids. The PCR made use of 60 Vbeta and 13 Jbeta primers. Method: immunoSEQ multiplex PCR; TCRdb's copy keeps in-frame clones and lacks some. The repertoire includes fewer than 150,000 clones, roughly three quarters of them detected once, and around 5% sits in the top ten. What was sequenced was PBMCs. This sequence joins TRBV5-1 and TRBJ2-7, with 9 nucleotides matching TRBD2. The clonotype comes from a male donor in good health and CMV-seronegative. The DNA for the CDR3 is TGCGCCAGCAGCCCTCTGCAAACTAGCGGGTCCTACGAGCAGTACTTC. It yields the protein CASSPLQTSGSYEQYF.